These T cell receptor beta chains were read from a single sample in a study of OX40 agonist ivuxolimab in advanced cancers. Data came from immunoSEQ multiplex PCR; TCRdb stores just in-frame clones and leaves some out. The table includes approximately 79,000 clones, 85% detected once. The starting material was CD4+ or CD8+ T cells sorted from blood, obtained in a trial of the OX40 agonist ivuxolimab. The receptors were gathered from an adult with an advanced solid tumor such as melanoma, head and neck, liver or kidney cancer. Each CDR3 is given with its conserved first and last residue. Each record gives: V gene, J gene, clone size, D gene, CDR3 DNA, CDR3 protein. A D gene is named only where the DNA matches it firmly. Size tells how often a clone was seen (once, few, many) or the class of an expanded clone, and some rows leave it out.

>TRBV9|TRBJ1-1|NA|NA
TGTGCCAGCAGCCCTCAGTGGGCGAACACTGAAGCTTTCTTT
CASSPQWANTEAFF
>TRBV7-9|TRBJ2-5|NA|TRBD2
TGTGCCAGCATCCGGGAGGGGGAGACCCAGTACTTC
CASIREGETQYF
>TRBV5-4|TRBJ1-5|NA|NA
TGTGCCAGCAGCCTGGGACCCAGCAATCAGCCCCAGCATTTT
CASSLGPSNQPQHF
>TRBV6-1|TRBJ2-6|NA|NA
TGTGCCAGCAGAGATAAGGGCTCTGGGGCCAACGTCCTGACTTTC
CASRDKGSGANVLTF
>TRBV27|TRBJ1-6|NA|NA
TGTGCCAGCAGTTTGGCGGTAAATTCACCCCTCCACTTT
CASSLAVNSPLHF
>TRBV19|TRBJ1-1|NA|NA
TGTGCCAGTAGCCGACTACAGATCATGAACACTGAAGCTTTCTTT
CASSRLQIMNTEAFF
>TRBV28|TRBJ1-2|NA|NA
TGTGCCAGCAGTCCCCCTCCTGGCTACACCTTC
CASSPPPGYTF
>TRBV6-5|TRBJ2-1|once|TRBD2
TGTGCCAGCAGTCTCACTAGCGGGGCTTGGAATGAGCAGTTCTTC
CASSLTSGAWNEQFF
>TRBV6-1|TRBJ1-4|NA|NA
TGTGCCAGCAGTGATTTCTTAACAGGGCTCAGAATTACAACTAATGAAAAACTGTTTTTT
CASSDFLTGLRITTNEKLFF
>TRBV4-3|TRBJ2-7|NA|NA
TGCGCCAGCAGCCAAGTAGTGGGCTTAGGCCTCGAGCAGTACTTC
CASSQVVGLGLEQYF
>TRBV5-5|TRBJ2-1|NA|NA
TGTGCCAGCAGCTTCTTCAAGGCCAATGAGCAGTTCTTC
CASSFFKANEQFF
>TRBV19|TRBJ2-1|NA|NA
TGTGCCAGTAGCCCAGGGGTCCCCTCCTACAATGAGCAGTTCTTC
CASSPGVPSYNEQFF
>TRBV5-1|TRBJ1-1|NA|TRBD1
TGCGCCAGCAAGTGGACAGGGGGGATTCCTGAAGCTTTCTTT
CASKWTGGIPEAFF
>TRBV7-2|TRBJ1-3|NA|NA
TGTGCCAGCAGCTTAAACCAGGGGAGATCTGGAAACACCATATATTTT
CASSLNQGRSGNTIYF
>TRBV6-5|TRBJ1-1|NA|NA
TGTGCCAGCAGAATGCCGAGGCTGGACACTGAAGCTTTCTTT
CASRMPRLDTEAFF
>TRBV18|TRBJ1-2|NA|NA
TGTGCCAGCTCAGCGGACTCTTTGGGCTACACCTTC
CASSADSLGYTF
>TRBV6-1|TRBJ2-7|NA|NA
TGTGCCAGCACCACCGGGACAACAGTTTTCGAGCAGTACTTC
CASTTGTTVFEQYF
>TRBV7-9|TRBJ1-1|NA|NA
TGTGCCAGCAGCTTACACAGCCTGAACACTGAAGCTTTCTTT
CASSLHSLNTEAFF
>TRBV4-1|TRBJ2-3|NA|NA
TGCGCCAGCAGAATTTTTACGGGAGAAGGCACAGATACGCAGTATTTT
CASRIFTGEGTDTQYF
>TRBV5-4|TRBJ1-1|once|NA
TGTGCCAGCAGCTCCCCAACCCTGAACACTGAAGCTTTCTTT
CASSSPTLNTEAFF
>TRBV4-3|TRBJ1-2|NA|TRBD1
TGCGCCAGCAGCCGAGAGGACAGGGGGCGAAATGGCTACACCTTC
CASSREDRGRNGYTF
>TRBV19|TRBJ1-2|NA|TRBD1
TGTGCCAGTAGTGGATATCAAGGACAGGGAGTCTATGGCTACACCTTC
CASSGYQGQGVYGYTF
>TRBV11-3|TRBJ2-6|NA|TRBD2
TGTGCCAGCAGCTTAAGCGGGGGGGCGTCTGGGGCCAACGTCCTGACTTTC
CASSLSGGASGANVLTF
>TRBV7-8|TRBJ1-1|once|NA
TGTGCCAGCAGCTCCCCTGGGACATGGGGGGAGATAGAAGCTTTCTTT
CASSSPGTWGEIEAFF
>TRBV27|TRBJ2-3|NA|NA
TGTGCCAGCGGCCTTATAGATACGCAGTATTTT
CASGLIDTQYF
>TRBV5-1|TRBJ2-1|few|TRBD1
TGCGCCAGCAGCTTGGCGAGGGACAGCCAAGATCGAGAGCAGTTCTTC
CASSLARDSQDREQFF
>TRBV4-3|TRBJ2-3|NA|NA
TGCGCCAGCAGCCAAGATAGGCCTATCGCAGATACGCAGTATTTT
CASSQDRPIADTQYF
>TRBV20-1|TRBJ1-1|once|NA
TGCAGTGCTAGAAAAAGCCCTGAAGCTTTCTTT
CSARKSPEAFF
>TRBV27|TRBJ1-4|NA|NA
TGTGCCAGCAGTTCGGTGGCAAGACTAACTAATGAAAAACTGTTTTTT
CASSSVARLTNEKLFF
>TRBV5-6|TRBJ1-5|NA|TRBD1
TGTGCCAGCAGCTACAGGGGTTTCAATCAGCCCCAGCATTTT
CASSYRGFNQPQHF
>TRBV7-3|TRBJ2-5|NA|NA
TGTGCCAGCAGCTTAAACCGGGTTGAGACCCAGTACTTC
CASSLNRVETQYF
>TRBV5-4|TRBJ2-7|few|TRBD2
TGTGCCAGCAGCCTAGGACTAGCGACCTACGAGCAGTACTTC
CASSLGLATYEQYF
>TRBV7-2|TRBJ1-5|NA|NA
TGTGCCAGCAGCTTAGAAACGGGGAATCAGCCCCAGCATTTT
CASSLETGNQPQHF
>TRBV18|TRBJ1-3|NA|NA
TGTGCCAGCTCCCCTACTGTGGTGCTCTCTGGAAACACCATATATTTT
CASSPTVVLSGNTIYF
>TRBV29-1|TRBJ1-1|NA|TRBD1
TGCAGCGTCACAGGGGGCGATGGCACTGAAGCTTTCTTT
CSVTGGDGTEAFF
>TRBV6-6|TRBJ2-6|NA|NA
TGTGCTACAGGGACTGGGGCCAACGTCCTGACTTTC
CATGTGANVLTF
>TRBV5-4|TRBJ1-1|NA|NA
TGTGCCAGCAGCTTGTCGCTGAACACTGAAGCTTTCTTT
CASSLSLNTEAFF
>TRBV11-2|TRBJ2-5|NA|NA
TGTGCCAGCAGCATCGAAGAGACCCAGTACTTC
CASSIEETQYF
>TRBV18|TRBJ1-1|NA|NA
TGTGCCAGCTCACCCCCCGGGAGGAGACCATTGAACACTGAAGCTTTCTTT
CASSPPGRRPLNTEAFF
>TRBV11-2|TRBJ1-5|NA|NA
TGTGCCAGCAGCCTCTCTTTAGGTAGGCCCCAGCATTTT
CASSLSLGRPQHF
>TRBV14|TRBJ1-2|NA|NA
TGTGCCAGCAGCCAAGAATACGGCAGGGCTGGCTACACCTTC
CASSQEYGRAGYTF
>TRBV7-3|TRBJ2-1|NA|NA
TGTGCCAGCCGGGCAGTATCCTACAATGAGCAGTTCTTC
CASRAVSYNEQFF
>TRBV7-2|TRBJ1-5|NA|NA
TGTGCCAGCAGCTTAGAGCGGGGAAGCAATCAGCCCCAGCATTTT
CASSLERGSNQPQHF
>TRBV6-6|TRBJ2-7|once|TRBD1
TGTGCCAGCAGCCTTGGACAGGGGGCAACCTACGAGCAGTACTTC
CASSLGQGATYEQYF
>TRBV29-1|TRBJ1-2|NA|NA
TGCAGCGCTGGGACCGTCTATGGCTACACCTTC
CSAGTVYGYTF
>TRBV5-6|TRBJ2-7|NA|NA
TGTGCCAGCAGCCCTCGAAGGTACTTC
CASSPRRYF
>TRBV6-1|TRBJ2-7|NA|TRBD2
TGTGCCAGCAGTTGGGGGGGAACCTACGAGCAGTACTTC
CASSWGGTYEQYF
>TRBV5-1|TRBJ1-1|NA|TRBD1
TGCGCCAGCAGCTCAACGACAGGGGTCCACACTGAAGCTTTCTTT
CASSSTTGVHTEAFF
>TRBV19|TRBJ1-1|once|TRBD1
TGTGCCAGTAGTCCTGGGACAGGGATAGTACCGGCTGAAGCTTTCTTT
CASSPGTGIVPAEAFF
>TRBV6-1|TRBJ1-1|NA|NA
TGTGCCAGCAGCCCCGAGATTGGGGCGAAGACTGAAGCTTTCTTT
CASSPEIGAKTEAFF
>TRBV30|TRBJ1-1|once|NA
TGTGCCTGGGGGGGGAGGGTGCACACTGAAGCTTTCTTT
CAWGGRVHTEAFF
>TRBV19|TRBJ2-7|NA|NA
TGTGCCAGTGGATTTACCTACGAGCAGTACTTC
CASGFTYEQYF
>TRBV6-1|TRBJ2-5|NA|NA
TGTGCCAGCAGTCGGCGGGCTGGGAGGGAGACCCAGTACTTC
CASSRRAGRETQYF
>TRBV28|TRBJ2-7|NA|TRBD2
TGTGCCAGCAGTCCCTCGGGAGGTCCTTCCTACGAGCAGTACTTC
CASSPSGGPSYEQYF
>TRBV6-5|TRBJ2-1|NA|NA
TGTGCCAGCAGTTATATGAAGGGGTGGGACAATGAGCAGTTCTTC
CASSYMKGWDNEQFF
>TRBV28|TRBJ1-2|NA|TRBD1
TGTGCCAGCAGCCCGACAGGGGTGGACTATGGCTACACCTTC
CASSPTGVDYGYTF
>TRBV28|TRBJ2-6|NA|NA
TGTGCCAGCCGCCAACAGGGCTCTGGGGCCAACGTCCTGACTTTC
CASRQQGSGANVLTF
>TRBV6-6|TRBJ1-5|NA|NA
TGTGCCAGCAGTTCCCGCGTCAGGGTCAGCGAACAGCCCCAGCATTTT
CASSSRVRVSEQPQHF
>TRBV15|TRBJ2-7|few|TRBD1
TGTGCCACCAGCAGAGGGACAGGTGGCTCCTACGAGCAGTACTTC
CATSRGTGGSYEQYF
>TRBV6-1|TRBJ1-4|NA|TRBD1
TGTGCCAGCAGTGCGGCCGGGACAGCTAATGAAAAACTGTTTTTT
CASSAAGTANEKLFF